The subject of this entry is one T cell receptor (beta chain). The antigen it binds to is not known. No qualities accompany the bases; no much larger clone lies one base away. The data originate from a study of persistence of HIV-infected CD4 T cells (TCRdb year 2020). Describing the broader study: Participants had been on suppressive ART for a median of roughly eight years. Peripheral blood samples of up to 180 mL were taken at multiple time points, with the exception of two participants who underwent leukapheresis at a single time point. CMV- and HIV-1 Gag-responding CD4+ T cells were isolated from ART-treated individuals so that antigen-driven clonal expansion of HIV-1-infected cells could be examined. The clonality of all cells in each sorted population was assessed by TCRbeta sequencing, whereas the clonality of infected cells was assessed by proviral sequencing. In the cross-participant TCR cluster analysis, about 8 participants were included for CMV and about 7 participants were included for Gag.

Sample treatment or condition, as interpreted from the label and publication: suppressive antiretroviral therapy. Lysates of CMV-infected fibroblasts at about 10 ug/mL were used to stimulate the cells. Responding CD4+ T cells were sorted by upregulation of both CD40 ligand and CD69. HIV-1-infected adults in whom suppressive ART had been started during chronic infection were enrolled as participants. Participants had undetectable plasma HIV-1 RNA below 50 copies/mL for at least 4 years. To be included, a participant needed positive CMV serology and a CD4+ T cell count above 400 cells/uL. Before stimulation, PBMCs were isolated using density centrifugation and then depleted of CD8+ T cells. For about 17 hours, the CD8-depleted PBMCs were stimulated with anti-CD28/CD49d costimulation, a CD40-blocking antibody, and enfuvirtide to prevent new infections. Cell sorting was done on a Beckman Coulter MoFlo Legacy or XDP sorter, and dead cells were excluded with propidium iodide. The QIAamp DNA Mini Kit was used for genomic DNA extraction from samples above one million cells, and the Quick-DNA Microprep Kit was used otherwise.

TCRbeta repertoires were sequenced from genomic DNA with the immunoSEQ hsTCRB assay version 4 in survey mode. Genomic DNA was diluted to 8.5 to 10 ng/uL, using up to roughly 1 ug per sample for TCRbeta sequencing. Regarding the original processing steps: Analysis of the TCRbeta data was done in ImmunoSeq Analyzer 3.0, and diversity was computed on productive nucleotide rearrangements. Using the Immunarch R package, the improved Chao index served to estimate lower-bound TCR diversity and the Gini coefficient served to estimate clonality. Different nucleotide rearrangements encoding the same CDR3beta amino acid sequence were counted as distinct clonotypes. Differential abundance analysis identified TCRbeta sequences significantly enriched in antigen-responding cells relative to anti-CD3/anti-CD28-activated cells. TCRs were clustered by predicted peptide-MHC specificity with GLIPH2, both within individual participants and across merged participant data sets. The immuneACCESS repertoire file appears here via TCRdb, limited to in-frame rearrangements. These files lack a portion of the clones; in checked studies, under half of the deficit traces to unresolved V genes, and the cause of the others is not known. Clonal size and the V and J genes are those of that table, whereas D and trimming came from the DNA. This sample lists roughly 5,300 clones; less than 70% were detected once. Under 40% of the sample comes from the top ten.

On the study overall, not on this receptor specifically: Bulk TCR analyses could not be restricted to the rare CMV-responding cells that actually carried HIV-1 proviruses. Only a small number of individuals took part in the study, and the range of antigens tested was limited. Degenerate expanded CDR3beta sequences were enriched in antigen-responding cells, suggesting convergent selection of CD4+ responses to CMV and Gag. Significantly lower TCRbeta richness was observed in CMV- and Gag-responding cells than in anti-CD3/anti-CD28-responding cells, and higher oligoclonality was observed in CMV-responding cells than in CD3/CD28-stimulated and Gag-responding cells. A correlation was observed between TCR oligoclonality and proviral oligoclonality within the same sorted populations.

The CDR3 has 14 amino acids, counting the end cysteine and phenylalanine. The DNA shown is the 42-base CDR3, in frame from base 1. CDR1 is given as MDHEN and CDR2 as SYDVKM, both from the germline V gene. Trimming removed 6 bases from V and 4 bases from J, leaving 13 bases between the germline ends. Sequenced here: CD4+ T cells sorted from PBMCs after approximately 18-hour stimulation, sampled from a patient who received antiretroviral therapy. The sample's cell subset or site label, decoded: CD40L+CD69+ CD4 T cells responding to CMV lysate. This clonotype was sampled from an adult man with HIV who was CMV-seropositive. The chain is made from TRBV28 and TRBJ1-5; TRBD1 is perhaps the D gene, given 6 matching bases. Here is the DNA: TGTGCCAGCAGGGGGGGCGGGGCTAATCAGCCCCAGCATTTT. Translated, it reads CASRGGGANQPQHF.